The 9 T cell receptor beta chains in this list originate from one sample, sequenced in a study of cytomegalovirus exposure and HLA in healthy donors. Vbeta (60) and Jbeta (13) primers were used in the PCR. The table came from immunoSEQ multiplex PCR; TCRdb's copy has only in-frame clones and leaves some out. Of about 94,000 clones in the sample, roughly 79% were seen once. The sequencing sample was made of PBMCs. The receptors shown here come from a woman aged 35 to 49 in good health and CMV-seronegative.

J is TRBJ2-3 and V is TRBV19, with TRBD1 matching over 9 bases. The CDR3 consists of 16 residues. V trimming: 4 bases; J trimming: 7 bases; junction bases outside the gene matches: 12. CDR1 and CDR2 (germline): LNHDA, SQIVND (reference sequence). CDR3 amino acids: CASSKGGTGLTYTQYF. The CDR3 DNA sequence: TGTGCCAGTAGTAAAGGTGGGACAGGGCTTACCTATACGCAGTATTTT.

J is TRBJ2-5 and V is TRBV6-5, with TRBD2 matching 9 bases. CDR1 and CDR2 (germline): MNHEY, SVGAGI. The CDR3 contains 15 residues. V was clipped by 6 bases and J by 4 bases; unmatched bases: 9. CDR3 sequence (DNA): TGTGCCAGCAGCCCCCAAGCGGGGGGTTCAGAGACCCAGTACTTC. It translates to CASSPQAGGSETQYF.

The rearrangement uses TRBV21-1 and TRBJ2-7; TRBD1, the table's D call, was not compared with the DNA. TRBV21-1 is annotated as a pseudogene. The CDR3 extends over 13 amino acids. CDR3 in amino acids: CASRNRGYYDQYF. Written as DNA, the CDR3 is TGTGCCAGCAGGAACAGGGGCTACTACGACCAGTACTTC.

This chain links TRBV6-4 with TRBJ1-2, with a tentative D call TRBD1 (5 bases). Per the germline V gene, CDR1 is MRHNA and CDR2 is SNTAGT. This CDR3 contains 15 residues. Deletions cut 8 bases from V and 6 bases from J, with 22 bases between. The CDR3 loop is CASHTTITGRDGYTF. CDR3 DNA: TGTGCCAGCCACACAACTATAACAGGTAGGGATGGCTACACCTTC.

V is TRBV28 and J is TRBJ1-2; a weak D match, TRBD1 (6 bases). The CDR3 is made up of 13 amino acids. Trimming cost V 6 bases and J 4 bases, with 12 bases left between them. Germline V gene data show CDR1 as MDHEN and CDR2 as SYDVKM. CDR3 in amino acids: CASRTGMVYGYTF. The CDR3 bases are TGTGCCAGCAGGACAGGAATGGTCTATGGCTACACCTTC.

The rearrangement links TRBV5-1 to TRBJ2-7, with a weak D call TRBD1 (6 bases). V gave up 1 base and J gave up 6 bases, with 14 bases separating them. CDR3 length equals 14 residues. Germline lookup yields CDR1 SGHRS and CDR2 YFSETQ. The CDR3 is CASSLYTGKGEQYF. The CDR3 nucleotides are TGCGCCAGCAGCTTGTATACAGGGAAAGGCGAGCAGTACTTC.

The chain employs TRBV19 and TRBJ1-6; TRBD1 might be the D (6 bases). Germline V CDR1 and CDR2: LNHDA, SQIVND (reference sequence). This CDR3 contains 14 residues. Trimming stripped 6 bases from V and 6 bases from J, with 12 bases between. CDR3 DNA: TGTGCCAGTAGGGAACAGGGATTTAATTCACCCCTCCACTTT. Translation gives CASREQGFNSPLHF.

The CDR3 coding sequence is TGTGCCAGTTCCCCTAGGCCCTCCTACGAGCAGTACTTC. Translated, it gives CASSPRPSYEQYF. The rearrangement joins TRBV19 to TRBJ2-7; no reliable D call. V was trimmed by 8 bases and J by 0 bases, leaving 11 bases between them. This CDR3 has 13 amino acids. The germline CDR1 and CDR2 sequences are LNHDA and SQIVND (reference sequence).

This clone was seen just once. This sequence joins TRBV5-4 and TRBJ1-2; 7 positions match TRBD1. J was trimmed by 7 bases and V by 1 base; bases with no gene match: 4. Germline values: CDR1 SGHNT, CDR2 YYREEE (reference sequence). The CDR3 runs 13 residues. In DNA, the CDR3 is TGTGCCAGCAGCTTGTCAGGGGGTGGTGGCTACACCTTC. This encodes CASSLSGGGGYTF.